Listed here are 5 T cell receptor beta chains from one sample, sequenced in a study of T cell responses to AZD1222 COVID-19 vaccine. Clones were read by immunoSEQ multiplex PCR, and TCRdb kept only the in-frame ones, dropping some. This repertoire includes over 140,000 clones. Sequenced material: peripheral blood. The receptors were sampled from an adult in good health.

The chain recombines TRBV25-1 with TRBJ2-2, with TRBD1 identical over 9 bases. The CDR3 is made up of 17 amino acids. Germline lookup yields CDR1 MGHDK and CDR2 SYGVNS. Germline trimming cut 6 bases from V and 4 bases from J; bases unmatched to any gene: 12. CDR3 bases: TGTGCCAGCAGCCCCACCATCGGGACAGGGACCACCGGGGAGCTGTTTTTT. This gives the protein CASSPTIGTGTTGELFF.

The gene calls are TRBV7-2 and TRBJ1-1; no firm D call. Germline values: CDR1 SGHTA, CDR2 FQGNSA. The V and J ends lost 4 bases and 3 bases respectively, with 12 bases between them. This CDR3 is built from 14 residues. CDR3 sequence: CASSSHLRYTEAFF. The CDR3 region has the DNA TGTGCCAGCAGCTCCCATCTTCGGTACACTGAAGCTTTCTTT.

The rearrangement uses TRBV5-1 and TRBJ2-7, with 7 nucleotides matching TRBD1. V shed 0 bases and J 5 bases; nucleotides not matched to a gene: 5. The germline gives CDR1 SGHRS, CDR2 YFSETQ. This CDR3 is 14 amino acids long. The CDR3 bases are TGCGCCAGCAGCTTGGGACAGGGTCTCGACGAGCAGTACTTC. It specifies CASSLGQGLDEQYF.

The chain carries TRBV18 and TRBJ1-2; D is unclear. V gave up 6 bases and J gave up 3 bases, with 14 bases separating them. Germline V gene data show CDR1 as KGHSH and CDR2 as LQKENI. The CDR3 is made up of 14 amino acids. In DNA form, the CDR3 reads TGTGCCAGCTCGGGGAGGACGGGCGACTATGGCTACACCTTC. It encodes CASSGRTGDYGYTF.

The chain recombines TRBV7-8 with TRBJ1-5; D is possibly TRBD1 (5 bases). This CDR3 is built from 15 residues. CDR1 and CDR2 (germline): SGHVS, FQNEAQ. V lost 1 base and J lost 6, with 13 bases in between. CDR3 in amino acids: CASSLGRQFRQPQHF. DNA for the CDR3: TGTGCCAGCAGCTTAGGGAGACAGTTTCGTCAGCCCCAGCATTTT.